Listed below are T cell receptor beta chains from one sample, sequenced in a study of cytomegalovirus exposure and HLA in healthy donors. Sequencing was performed with immunoSEQ multiplex PCR; in TCRdb, only in-frame clones are kept and a portion is missing. This sample carries fewer than 250,000 clones, about 84% of them seen once, and the ten largest clones take 1.4% to 1.5%. Sample: PBMCs. The receptors derive from a woman under 30 in good health and CMV-seronegative. CDR3s include the opening cysteine and the closing phenylalanine or tryptophan. D genes are given only for firm matches. Rows may omit the clone size; those that give it use once, few, many or a size class.

clone_size: NA; d_call: TRBD2; v_call: TRBV13; j_call: TRBJ2-7; cdr3_aa: CASSPGRTSGGNEQYF; cdr3_nt: TGTGCCAGCAGCCCAGGCCGGACTAGCGGGGGGAACGAGCAGTACTTC
clone_size: NA; d_call: TRBD1; v_call: TRBV13; j_call: TRBJ2-5; cdr3_aa: CASSSPRTGGRETQYF; cdr3_nt: TGTGCCAGCAGCTCACCAAGGACAGGGGGCAGGGAGACCCAGTACTTC
clone_size: once; d_call: NA; v_call: TRBV19; j_call: TRBJ1-6; cdr3_aa: CASNRGGSYNSPLHF; cdr3_nt: TGTGCCAGTAATAGGGGGGGCTCCTATAATTCACCCCTCCACTTT
clone_size: NA; d_call: NA; v_call: TRBV6-5; j_call: TRBJ1-1; cdr3_aa: CASRGAPTEYTEAFF; cdr3_nt: TGTGCCAGCAGGGGCGCTCCTACAGAGTACACTGAAGCTTTCTTT
clone_size: NA; d_call: NA; v_call: TRBV27; j_call: TRBJ2-7; cdr3_aa: CASSPSGSYEQYF; cdr3_nt: TGTGCCAGCAGTCCCTCAGGGTCCTACGAGCAGTACTTC
clone_size: few; d_call: NA; v_call: TRBV28; j_call: TRBJ2-7; cdr3_aa: CASSDSYEQYF; cdr3_nt: TGTGCCAGCAGTGACTCATACGAGCAGTACTTC
clone_size: NA; d_call: NA; v_call: TRBV28; j_call: TRBJ2-7; cdr3_aa: CASSLQSSYEQYF; cdr3_nt: TGTGCCAGCAGTCTACAGAGCTCCTACGAGCAGTACTTC
clone_size: NA; d_call: NA; v_call: TRBV5-1; j_call: TRBJ2-3; cdr3_aa: CASSLTEGRVTDTQYF; cdr3_nt: TGCGCCAGCAGCCTTACTGAGGGCCGCGTCACAGATACGCAGTATTTT
clone_size: NA; d_call: TRBD1; v_call: TRBV6-5; j_call: TRBJ2-3; cdr3_aa: CASSYGTGGTDTQYF; cdr3_nt: TGTGCCAGCAGTTACGGGACAGGAGGCACAGATACGCAGTATTTT
clone_size: NA; d_call: NA; v_call: TRBV7-9; j_call: TRBJ1-1; cdr3_aa: CASSLNRGPGEAFF; cdr3_nt: TGTGCCAGCAGCTTGAATAGAGGCCCAGGGGAAGCTTTCTTT
clone_size: NA; d_call: TRBD2; v_call: TRBV10-1; j_call: TRBJ2-5; cdr3_aa: CASSELAGGQLDQYF; cdr3_nt: TGCGCCAGCAGTGAGCTAGCGGGGGGGCAGTTGGACCAGTACTTC
clone_size: NA; d_call: NA; v_call: TRBV18; j_call: TRBJ2-7; cdr3_aa: CASSKEPPTSGYEQYF; cdr3_nt: TGTGCCAGCTCCAAAGAGCCCCCTACGTCTGGCTACGAGCAGTACTTC
clone_size: once; d_call: TRBD1; v_call: TRBV28; j_call: TRBJ2-7; cdr3_aa: CASSPGTDSDYEQYF; cdr3_nt: TGTGCCAGCTCCCCCGGGACAGACTCCGACTACGAGCAGTACTTC
clone_size: NA; d_call: TRBD1; v_call: TRBV19; j_call: TRBJ1-6; cdr3_aa: CASKGTGDSPLHF; cdr3_nt: TGTGCCAGCAAAGGGACAGGGGATTCACCCCTCCACTTT
clone_size: few; d_call: NA; v_call: TRBV23-1; j_call: TRBJ2-1; cdr3_aa: CASSQFRGFNEQFF; cdr3_nt: TGCGCCAGCAGTCAATTCAGAGGGTTCAATGAGCAGTTCTTC
clone_size: NA; d_call: NA; v_call: TRBV27; j_call: TRBJ2-3; cdr3_aa: CASSSRFLQGSHTDTQYF; cdr3_nt: TGTGCCAGCAGTTCCCGTTTCCTACAGGGTAGCCACACAGATACGCAGTATTTT
clone_size: NA; d_call: NA; v_call: TRBV7-9; j_call: TRBJ1-2; cdr3_aa: CASSFDYSANYGYTF; cdr3_nt: TGTGCCAGCAGCTTCGACTATTCAGCTAACTATGGCTACACCTTC
clone_size: few; d_call: NA; v_call: TRBV6-1; j_call: TRBJ1-5; cdr3_aa: CASSARGGSNQPQHF; cdr3_nt: TGTGCCAGCAGTGCCCGGGGGGGGAGCAATCAGCCCCAGCATTTT
clone_size: few; d_call: TRBD2; v_call: TRBV28; j_call: TRBJ2-7; cdr3_aa: CASRTPGLVRYEQYF; cdr3_nt: TGTGCCAGCAGGACCCCGGGACTAGTTCGCTACGAGCAGTACTTC
clone_size: NA; d_call: TRBD1; v_call: TRBV29-1; j_call: TRBJ2-5; cdr3_aa: CSGNRGRETQYF; cdr3_nt: TGCAGCGGGAACAGGGGGCGAGAGACCCAGTACTTC
clone_size: once; d_call: NA; v_call: TRBV5-1; j_call: TRBJ2-3; cdr3_aa: CASSLQGMQDTQYF; cdr3_nt: TGCGCCAGCAGCTTACAGGGTATGCAAGATACGCAGTATTTT
clone_size: NA; d_call: TRBD1; v_call: TRBV6-1; j_call: TRBJ1-2; cdr3_aa: CASSESRDRAAGGYTF; cdr3_nt: TGTGCCAGCAGTGAATCACGCGACAGGGCGGCGGGAGGCTACACCTTC
clone_size: NA; d_call: TRBD1; v_call: TRBV6-5; j_call: TRBJ1-2; cdr3_aa: CASSYSQGRLDYGYTF; cdr3_nt: TGTGCCAGCAGTTACTCACAGGGGCGGCTCGACTATGGCTACACCTTC
clone_size: NA; d_call: NA; v_call: TRBV13; j_call: TRBJ1-2; cdr3_aa: CASSPQGTPSYGYTF; cdr3_nt: TGTGCCAGCAGCCCCCAGGGGACACCCAGCTATGGCTACACCTTC
clone_size: NA; d_call: NA; v_call: TRBV5-1; j_call: TRBJ1-1; cdr3_aa: CASKLIQGSDTEAFF; cdr3_nt: TGCGCCAGCAAATTAATACAGGGCTCCGACACTGAAGCTTTCTTT
clone_size: NA; d_call: TRBD1; v_call: TRBV4-2; j_call: TRBJ1-1; cdr3_aa: CASSQEGQGRTEAFF; cdr3_nt: TGTGCCAGCAGCCAAGAGGGACAGGGTAGGACTGAAGCTTTCTTT
clone_size: few; d_call: TRBD1; v_call: TRBV19; j_call: TRBJ1-2; cdr3_aa: CASLLGTGYGYTF; cdr3_nt: TGTGCCAGTCTTCTGGGGACAGGCTATGGCTACACCTTC
clone_size: NA; d_call: TRBD1; v_call: TRBV5-4; j_call: TRBJ2-3; cdr3_aa: CASSPDRGPSTDTQYF; cdr3_nt: TGTGCCAGCAGCCCGGACAGGGGGCCGAGCACAGATACGCAGTATTTT
clone_size: NA; d_call: TRBD2; v_call: TRBV2; j_call: TRBJ2-1; cdr3_aa: CASNPLAETSYNEQFF; cdr3_nt: TGTGCCAGCAACCCTCTAGCGGAGACCTCCTACAATGAGCAGTTCTTC